This T cell receptor beta chain was recovered during a study of T cells in Graves' hyperthyroidism and ophthalmopathy (dated by TCRdb to between 2018 and 2020). Regarding the research as a whole: Peripheral blood samples were taken at initial diagnosis, before any treatment was given. TCR V-J signatures able to tell the groups apart were searched for in a discovery cohort of approximately 95 patients, of whom under 45 had Graves' ophthalmopathy and about 60 had stable Graves' hyperthyroidism. Prospective prediction of ophthalmopathy was tested in an independent validation cohort of fewer than 20 hyperthyroidism patients and 15 to 17 patients who later progressed to ophthalmopathy. The 75 to 100 discovery patients were randomly split 7:3 into training and test sets. In addition, the study compared T-cell repertoires in thyroid tissue and in blood from roughly six Graves' hyperthyroidism patients. Following sampling, methimazole starting at 30 mg daily was given to hyperthyroidism patients, and high-dose intravenous methylprednisolone was given to ophthalmopathy patients. The paper reports TCR Vbeta CDR3 sequencing of roughly 140 peripheral blood samples: some 44 ophthalmopathy, around 80 hyperthyroidism and around 17 progressor patients. General conclusions and limits of the study: A model built on a 13 V-J signature distinguished ophthalmopathy from stable hyperthyroidism, reaching approximately 89% sensitivity and about 81% specificity in cross-validation and 80%/75% in testing. No statistical method was used to set the sample size in advance, and investigators knew the group allocation. Most expanded thyroid clonotypes (frequency above 0.001) were also detected in blood, suggesting blood repertoires may reflect thyroid immune responses. In validation, progression to ophthalmopathy was predicted by the model with 70.59% sensitivity and approximately 78% specificity, a median of about 6.4 months before onset.

Graves' hyperthyroidism was defined as stable when no progression to ophthalmopathy occurred over 18 months of follow-up. Hyperthyroidism patients were aged 18 to 65 years and newly diagnosed, with disease duration of less than 2 months. Patients with uncontrolled infections, other autoimmune diseases, pregnancy or lactation were excluded. Diagnoses were established on the basis of clinical symptoms, serum thyroxine and TRAb, thyroid ultrasound, and orbital computed tomography. Ficoll-Paque density gradient centrifugation was used to isolate PBMCs from approximately 11 ml of fresh peripheral blood. Total RNA was extracted with Trizol reagent, and quality was checked on an Agilent 2100 Bioanalyzer. The TCR beta CDR3 regions were amplified from RNA transcripts. For the first round of RT-PCR on the TCR CDR3, the HTBI primer set was used together with the Qiagen OneStep RT-PCR kit. Libraries were constructed in a second round of multiplex PCR, after which size selection and purification were performed. Sequencing of the libraries was done on an Illumina HiSeq2000 using paired-end 100 bp reads. For the original study's pipeline: SOAPnuke was used to process the raw data, with reads discarded if the reads contained adapters or uncalled bases, had a mean Phred below 15, or lacked an exact constant-primer or identifier match. COPE v1.2.5 was used to merge high-quality paired reads, and clonotypes were defined as unique nucleotide sequences. Clonotypes were aligned to IMGT TRBV, TRBD and TRBJ reference segments using MiTCR v1.1. The analysis included only V-J combinations with a frequency above 0.0001, which together covered 98% to 99.2% of the repertoires. A TCS score was defined as the ratio of F50 (clonal expansion) to E x V (chaos), with BLOSUM62-based TCRdist applied between CDR3 peptides within each V-J. Welch's t-statistics and random forest reduced around 520 V-J features to roughly 13, which were used in a naive Bayes classifier (R e1071). Through fastp at Q25 and MiXCR, TCRdb rebuilt clones from the public reads, retaining in-frame beta chains. For every CDR3 protein sequence, its rows merge into one entry that carries the most common genes and DNA. For this entry, the V and J calls and clone size follow TCRdb and not the study's own pipeline. This sample gives around 400,000 distinct CDR3 sequences in total; more than 20% of them show up just once. The ten most abundant clones make up around 67% of the sample.

Including the terminal cysteine and phenylalanine, the CDR3 comprises 15 residues. Only CDR3 DNA is held: 45 bases, read in frame from base 1. Trimming removed 0 bases from V and 8 bases from J, leaving 14 bases between the germline ends. Per the germline V gene, KGHSH is the CDR1 and LQKENI is the CDR2. This clonotype was seen a handful of times. Its antigen is currently not known. Within one base of it there is no much larger clone, and no base qualities were kept. This chain joins TRBV18 to TRBJ2-4; TRBD2 is a possible D gene, resting on 5 matching bases. The clonotype was recovered from a man aged 45 to 65 with Graves' hyperthyroidism. The source material was blood. At the DNA level, the sequence is TGTGCCAGCTCACCACCGGACGGTTCGAGGGACATTCAGTACTTC. Its protein is CASSPPDGSRDIQYF. Here the CDR3 is joined to the reference TRBV18 and TRBJ2-4 genes, and the full variable domain is: NAGVMQNPRHLVRRRGQEARLRCSPMKGHSHVYWYRQLPEEGLKFMVYLQKENIIDESGMPKERFSAEFPKEGPSILRIQQVVRGDSAAYFCASSPPDGSRDIQYFGAGTRLSVL.